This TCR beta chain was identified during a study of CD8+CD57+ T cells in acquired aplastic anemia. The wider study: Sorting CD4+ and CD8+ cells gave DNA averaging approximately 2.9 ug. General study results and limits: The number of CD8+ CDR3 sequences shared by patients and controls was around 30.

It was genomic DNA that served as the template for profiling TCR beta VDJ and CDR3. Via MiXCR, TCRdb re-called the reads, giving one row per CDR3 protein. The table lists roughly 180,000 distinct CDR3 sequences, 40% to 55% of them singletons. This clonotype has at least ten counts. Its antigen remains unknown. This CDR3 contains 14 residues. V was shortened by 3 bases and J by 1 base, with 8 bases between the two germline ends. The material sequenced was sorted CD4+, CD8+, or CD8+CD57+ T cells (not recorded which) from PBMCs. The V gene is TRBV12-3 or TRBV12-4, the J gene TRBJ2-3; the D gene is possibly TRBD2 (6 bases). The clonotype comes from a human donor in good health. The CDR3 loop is CASSFGRRTDTQYF. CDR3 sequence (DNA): TGTGCCAGCAGTTTTGGGAGGCGCACAGATACGCAGTATTTT.